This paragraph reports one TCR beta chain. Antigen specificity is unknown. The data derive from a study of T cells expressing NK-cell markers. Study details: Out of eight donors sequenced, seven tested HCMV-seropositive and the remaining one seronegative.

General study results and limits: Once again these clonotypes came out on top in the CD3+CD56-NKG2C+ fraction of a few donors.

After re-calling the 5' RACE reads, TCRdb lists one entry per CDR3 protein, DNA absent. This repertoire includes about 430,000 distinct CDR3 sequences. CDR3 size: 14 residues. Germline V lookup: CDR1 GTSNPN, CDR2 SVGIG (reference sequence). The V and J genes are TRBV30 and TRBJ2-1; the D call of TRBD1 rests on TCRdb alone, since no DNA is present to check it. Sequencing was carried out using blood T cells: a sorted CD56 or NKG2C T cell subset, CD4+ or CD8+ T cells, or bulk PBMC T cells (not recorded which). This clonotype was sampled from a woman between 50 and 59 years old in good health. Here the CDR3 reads CAWSRQGMNNEQFF.